The T cell receptor (beta chain) described here comes from a study of CD8+ T cells in alopecia areata. cDNA serving as the sequencing template came from extracted, reverse transcribed RNA. The method was immunoSEQ multiplex PCR; TCRdb's version includes in-frame clones alone and lacks a portion of them. The sample carries about 97,000 clones, roughly two fifths recorded once. This CDR3 region has 15 residues. The V end lost 6 bases, the J end lost 5 bases, and 19 bases lay between the germline ends. The V gene's germline CDR1 is MNHEY and CDR2 SMNVEV (reference sequence). It was from alopecia areata patients that lesional scalp punch biopsies and peripheral blood were collected.

Material for sequencing was CD4+ T cells sorted from blood. The chain carries TRBV27 and TRBJ2-5, with D perhaps matching TRBD1 or TRBD2 (6 bases each). The sequence came from a human donor with alopecia areata. The CDR3 region has the DNA TGTGCCAGCAGCAGGTGGGGGGCTACGCGGGAGACCCAGTACTTC. Encoded protein: CASSRWGATRETQYF.